This record looks at one TCR beta chain sequence and its context. This clonotype was picked up a small number of times. The antigen it recognizes is unknown. The sample holds no much larger clone one base away, and base qualities are not on file. These data belong to a study of T cell repertoires in cytomegalovirus infection (dated by TCRdb to about 2019). Turning to the overall study: The HLA type of each donor mattered for the analysis, because public TCR beta signatures pointed to carriage of CMV infection along with the matching HLA type. Summary of the overall study and its limitations: Cumulative frequency of public TCR beta family members discriminated carriers of CMV infection plus the relevant HLA type in this cohort and an independent approximately 350-donor cohort. In the ex vivo response, HLA-C-restricted CMV-specific TCR beta clonotypes were dominant, and in two of eight donors the single most frequent clonotype came from this HLA-C-restricted group.

V is cut back by 6 bases and J by 6 bases, with 7 bases in the junction unmatched. Inclusive of the bounding cysteine and phenylalanine, the CDR3 is 15 residues long. Solely the CDR3 DNA is kept, with 45 bases framed from the first base. Sequencing was carried out with an Illumina HiSeq 1500. The public reads were reanalyzed by TCRdb: fastp trimming at Q25, MiXCR alignment, in-frame beta chains only. Each record represents a unique CDR3 protein, reported with the most common genes and DNA among its rows. This sample holds over 450,000 distinct CDR3 sequences; around 11% were observed only once. The ten largest clonotypes hold 10% of the sample.

Recombination joined TRBV12-3 or TRBV12-4 with TRBJ2-2, and 10 bases in between align with TRBD2. This clonotype originated in a human donor in good health (CMV status not recorded). Some clones in this sample may be carry-over from other donors' samples. The sequencing input was PBMCs. The DNA reads TGTGCCAGCAGCCGAATAGCGGGAGGTGCCGGGGAGCTGTTTTTT. The translation is CASSRIAGGAGELFF.